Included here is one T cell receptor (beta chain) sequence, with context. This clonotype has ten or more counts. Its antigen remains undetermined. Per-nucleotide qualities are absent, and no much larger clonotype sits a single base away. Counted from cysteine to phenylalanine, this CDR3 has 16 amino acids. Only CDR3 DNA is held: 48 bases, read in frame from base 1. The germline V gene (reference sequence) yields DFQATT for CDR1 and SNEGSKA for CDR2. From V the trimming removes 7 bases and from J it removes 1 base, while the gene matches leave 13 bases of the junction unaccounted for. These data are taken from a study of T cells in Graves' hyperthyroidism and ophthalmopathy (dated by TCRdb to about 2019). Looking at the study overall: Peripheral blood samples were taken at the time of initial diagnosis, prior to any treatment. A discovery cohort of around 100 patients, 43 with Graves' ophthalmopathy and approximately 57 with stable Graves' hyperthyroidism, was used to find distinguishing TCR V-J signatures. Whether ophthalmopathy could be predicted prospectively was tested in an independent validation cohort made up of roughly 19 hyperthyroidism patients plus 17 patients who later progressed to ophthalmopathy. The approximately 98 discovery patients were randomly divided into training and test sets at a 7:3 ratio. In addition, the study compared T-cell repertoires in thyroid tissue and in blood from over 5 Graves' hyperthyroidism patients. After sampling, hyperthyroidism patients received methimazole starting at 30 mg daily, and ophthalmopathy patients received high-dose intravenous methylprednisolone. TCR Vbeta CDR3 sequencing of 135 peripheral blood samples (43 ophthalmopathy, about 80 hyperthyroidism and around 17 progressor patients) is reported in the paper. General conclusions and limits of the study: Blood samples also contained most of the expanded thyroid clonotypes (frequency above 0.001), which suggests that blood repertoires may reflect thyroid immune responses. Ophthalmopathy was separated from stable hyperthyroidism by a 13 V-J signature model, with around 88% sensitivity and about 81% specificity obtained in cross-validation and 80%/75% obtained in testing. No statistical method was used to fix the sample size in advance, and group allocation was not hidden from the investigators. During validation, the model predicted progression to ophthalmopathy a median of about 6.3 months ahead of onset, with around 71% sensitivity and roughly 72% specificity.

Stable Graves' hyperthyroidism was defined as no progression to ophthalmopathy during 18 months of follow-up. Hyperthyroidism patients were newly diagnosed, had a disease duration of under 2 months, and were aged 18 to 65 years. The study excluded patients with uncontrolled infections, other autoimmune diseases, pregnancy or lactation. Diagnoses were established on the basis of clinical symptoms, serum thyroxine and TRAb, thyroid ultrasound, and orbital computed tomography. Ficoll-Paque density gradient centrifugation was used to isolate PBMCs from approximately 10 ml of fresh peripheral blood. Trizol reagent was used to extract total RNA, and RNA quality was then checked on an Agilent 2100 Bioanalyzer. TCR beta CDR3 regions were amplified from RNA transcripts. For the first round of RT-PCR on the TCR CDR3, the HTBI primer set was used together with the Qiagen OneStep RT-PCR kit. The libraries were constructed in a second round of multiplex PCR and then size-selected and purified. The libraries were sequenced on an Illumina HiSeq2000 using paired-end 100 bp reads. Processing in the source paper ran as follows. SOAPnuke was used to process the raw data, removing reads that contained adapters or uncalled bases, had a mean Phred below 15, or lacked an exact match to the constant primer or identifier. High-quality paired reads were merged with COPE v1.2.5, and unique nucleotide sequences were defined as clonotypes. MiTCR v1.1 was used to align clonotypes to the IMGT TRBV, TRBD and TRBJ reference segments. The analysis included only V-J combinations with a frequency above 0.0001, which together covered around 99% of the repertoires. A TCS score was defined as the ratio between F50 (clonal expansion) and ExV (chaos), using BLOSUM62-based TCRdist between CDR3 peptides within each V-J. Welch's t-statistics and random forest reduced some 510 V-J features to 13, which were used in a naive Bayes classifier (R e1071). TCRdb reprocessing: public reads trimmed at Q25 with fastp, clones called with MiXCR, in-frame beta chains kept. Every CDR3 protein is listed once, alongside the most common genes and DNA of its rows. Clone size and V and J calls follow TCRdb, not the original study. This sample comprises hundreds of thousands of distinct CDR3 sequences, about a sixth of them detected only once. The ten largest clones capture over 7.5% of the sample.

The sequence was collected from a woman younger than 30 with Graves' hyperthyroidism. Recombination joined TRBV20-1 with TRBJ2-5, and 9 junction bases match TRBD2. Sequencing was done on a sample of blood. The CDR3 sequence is CSVTGLAQPSQETQYF. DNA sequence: TGCAGTGTTACGGGACTAGCCCAACCGTCCCAAGAGACCCAGTACTTC.